This TCR beta chain was profiled in a study of cytomegalovirus exposure and HLA in healthy donors. Study-wide results and caveats: In a later analysis, at a false discovery rate of 0.05, roughly 18,000 TCR beta sequences were associated with HLA alleles. The study put some 160 TCR beta chains on its list as cytomegalovirus-associated. The productive fraction for most TCR beta V segments was about 87% or about 30% in an earlier analysis. Published work reported that the classifier diagnosed cytomegalovirus status with high specificity and sensitivity.

The CDR3 length is 20 residues. About this clone: Its antigen is undetermined.

PCR used 60 Vbeta primers and 13 Jbeta primers. Only in-frame clones appear in the TCRdb table, and some are missing; sequencing was by immunoSEQ multiplex PCR. Of approximately 260,000 clones in the sample, about nine tenths were seen once. Sample: PBMCs. J is TRBJ1-5 and V is TRBV21-1; the table names TRBD1, a call not compared with the DNA. TRBV21-1 is a known pseudogene. The sequence was obtained from a girl aged 2-10 years in good health and CMV-seronegative. Here the CDR3 DNA reads TGTGCCAGCAGCAAAGAGGAGACAGGGATAGCACTCCGTTTCAATCAGCCCCAGCATTTT. Translating it yields CASSKEETGIALRFNQPQHF.